The next 14 T cell receptor beta chains were all read from a single sample in a study of blood T cell repertoires in COVID-19. Libraries were prepared by immunoSEQ multiplex PCR; TCRdb keeps only in-frame clonotypes and omits some of them. Of about 520,000 clones listed, over 75% are singletons. The source material was peripheral blood. Receptors originate from a human donor in a cohort sampled during active COVID-19.

This sequence joins TRBV24-1 and TRBJ2-1, with 9 bases that match TRBD2. After removal of 0 bases from V and 8 bases from J, the junction contained 4 bases not matched to a gene. Germline V gives CDR1 KGHDR, CDR2 SFDVKD. This CDR3 comprises 15 residues. CDR3 region: CATSDLGGRDDEQFF. CDR3 coding DNA: TGTGCCACCAGTGATTTGGGCGGGAGGGACGATGAGCAGTTCTTC.

The J gene is TRBJ2-5, the V gene TRBV5-1; TRBD2 matches 7 bases. CDR1 SGHRS and CDR2 YFSETQ come from the germline V gene. The trim removed 2 bases at V and 5 bases at J, leaving 6 bases unmatched. The CDR3 runs to 14 residues. The CDR3 here is CASSLAGRDETQYF. CDR3 bases: TGCGCCAGCAGCTTAGCGGGACGGGATGAGACCCAGTACTTC.

This clone was seen only a few times. The rearrangement joins TRBV29-1 to TRBJ2-1, with unresolved D. The CDR3 runs to 10 residues. V lost 0 bases to trimming and J lost 12 bases, with 6 bases between them. Germline CDR1 SQVTM, CDR2 ANQGSEA. CDR3 region: CSVEDYWQFF. The CDR3, as DNA: TGCAGCGTTGAAGATTATTGGCAGTTCTTC.

The V gene is TRBV27, the J gene TRBJ2-2; the match to TRBD2 covers 8 bases. The germline V gene has CDR1 MNHEY and CDR2 SMNVEV (reference sequence). After removal of 6 bases from V and 7 bases from J, the junction contained 7 bases not matched to a gene. The CDR3 has 14 amino acids. The CDR3 spells CASRPGGPVGELFF. The CDR3 bases are TGTGCCAGCAGGCCGGGAGGGCCGGTCGGGGAGCTGTTTTTT.

The chain uses TRBV12-5 and TRBJ1-1, with D hard to call. The CDR3 runs 14 residues. Between the trimmed V and J ends, which lost 1 base and 1 base, there was a span of 7 bases. Per the germline V gene, CDR1 is LGHNT and CDR2 is FRNRAP. The CDR3 DNA reads as TGTGCTAGTGGTTTGGCCTATTCGAACACTGAAGCTTTCTTT. Its protein product is CASGLAYSNTEAFF.

The gene calls are TRBV28 and TRBJ1-1; 9 nucleotides match TRBD1. Losses at the gene ends were 6 bases for V and 4 bases for J; bases not matched to a gene: 9. Germline V gives CDR1 MDHEN, CDR2 SYDVKM. This CDR3 comprises 15 residues. The CDR3 here is CASSQSGTGSTEAFF. The CDR3 nucleotides are TGTGCCAGCAGCCAAAGCGGGACAGGGTCCACTGAAGCTTTCTTT.

V usage is TRBV6-5 and J usage is TRBJ2-7; 14 bases are a match to TRBD2. CDR1 is MNHEY and CDR2 is SVGAGI in the germline V gene. J lost 0 bases, V lost 6 bases, and 1 base had no gene match. This CDR3 is 15 amino acids long. CDR3 bases: TGTGCCAGCAGGGGACTAGCGGGAGTCTCCTACGAGCAGTACTTC. Its protein product is CASRGLAGVSYEQYF.

The V gene is TRBV10-2, the J gene TRBJ1-3, with a tentative D call TRBD1 (5 bases). Trimming stripped 2 bases from V and 4 bases from J, with 6 bases between. Per germline, CDR1 WSHSY and CDR2 SAAADI. The CDR3 loop spans 13 amino acids. CDR3: CASSERGGNTIYF. CDR3 DNA sequence: TGCGCCAGCAGTGAGCGGGGGGGAAACACCATATATTTT.

The chain is built from TRBV10-1 and TRBJ2-1; the match to TRBD2 covers 10 bases. The V and J ends lost 0 bases and 7 bases, in that order; junction bases with no gene match: 6. The length of the CDR3 is 16 residues. The germline CDR1 and CDR2 sequences are WNHNN and SYGVQD (reference sequence). CDR3 amino acids: CASSESRASGSNEQFF. CDR3 nucleotides: TGCGCCAGCAGTGAGTCACGGGCTAGCGGGAGTAATGAGCAGTTCTTC.

The chain links TRBV21-1 to TRBJ1-6; the table's TRBD1 call for D was not verified on the DNA. TRBV21-1 is a listed pseudogene. The CDR3 runs to 15 residues. CDR3 nucleotide sequence: TGTGCCAGCAGCAAAGGTAGACAGGGTAATTCACCCCTCCACTTT. Its protein product is CASSKGRQGNSPLHF.

The chain joins TRBV14 to TRBJ2-4, with a tentative D call TRBD1 (5 bases). Germline assignment: CDR1 SGHDN and CDR2 FVKESK. The CDR3 extends over 16 amino acids. The V end lost 1 base, the J end lost 3 bases, and 13 bases lay between the germline ends. The CDR3 here is CASSQAGPLFKNIQYF. The CDR3 nucleotides read TGTGCCAGCAGCCAAGCAGGGCCCCTCTTCAAAAACATTCAGTACTTC. The entire variable domain, with the rest obtained from reference TRBV14 and TRBJ2-4, is as follows: EAGVTQFPSHSVIEKGQTVTLRCDPISGHDNLYWYRRVMGKEIKFLLHFVKESKQDESGMPNNRFLAERTGGTYSTLKVQPAELEDSGVYFCASSQAGPLFKNIQYFGAGTRLSVL.

The chain has TRBV19 and TRBJ1-1, with TRBD1 as a possible D gene (6 bases). CDR1 is LNHDA and CDR2 is SQIVND in the germline V gene (reference sequence). The CDR3 sequence is 14 residues long. V was pared by 6 bases and J by 4 bases, with 15 bases between. The CDR3 DNA reads as TGTGCCAGTAGGCCCGACAGGTGGGTCACTGAAGCTTTCTTT. The encoded protein is CASRPDRWVTEAFF.

Here the CDR3 DNA reads TGTGCCAGCACCCCGCGACTGGGAGATACGCAGTATTTT. This gives the protein CASTPRLGDTQYF. This chain joins TRBV14 and TRBJ2-3; D is ambiguous. Between the trimmed V and J ends, which lost 7 bases and 5 bases, there was a span of 13 bases. The CDR3 totals 13 residues. CDR1 SGHDN and CDR2 FVKESK come from the germline V gene. The whole variable domain, remainder taken from reference TRBV14 and TRBJ2-3, is EAGVTQFPSHSVIEKGQTVTLRCDPISGHDNLYWYRRVMGKEIKFLLHFVKESKQDESGMPNNRFLAERTGGTYSTLKVQPAELEDSGVYFCASTPRLGDTQYFGPGTRLTVL.

The chain links TRBV28 to TRBJ1-5; perhaps TRBD1 as D (5 bases). CDR1 MDHEN and CDR2 SYDVKM come from the germline V gene. The V end was cut by 6 bases, the J end by 6 bases, with 24 bases between. This CDR3 has 17 amino acids. This chain's CDR3 is CASSKSGVWGRGQPQHF. The CDR3 coding sequence is TGTGCCAGCAGCAAAAGTGGTGTGTGGGGTAGGGGTCAGCCCCAGCATTTT.